These 21 T cell receptor beta chains share one sample of origin, sequenced in a study of CD8 T cells in Susac syndrome. Reverse transcription of roughly 0.45 to 1 ug RNA was carried out with random hexamers. TCRdb re-called the immunoSEQ multiplex PCR reads with MiXCR, one entry per CDR3 protein. The sample lists approximately 160,000 distinct CDR3 sequences; approximately 94% were seen once. The sequencing input was CD4+ T cells from PBMCs. The receptor source for this set is a human donor with multiple sclerosis.

The J gene is TRBJ2-1, the V gene TRBV19; D is perhaps TRBD2 (5 bases). Germline lookup yields CDR1 LNHDA and CDR2 SQIVND (reference sequence). CDR3 length: 14 residues. The germline V and J ends were trimmed by 6 bases and 6 bases, with 15 bases remaining between them. The CDR3 DNA follows: TGTGCCAGTAGCGAGGATAGCGTGGCCAATGAGCAGTTCTTC. Its translation is CASSEDSVANEQFF. Full variable domain (remainder filled in from reference TRBV19 and TRBJ2-1): DGGITQSPKYLFRKEGQNVTLSCEQNLNHDAMYWYRQDPGQGLRLIYYSQIVNDFQKGDIAEGYSVSREKKESFPLTVTSAQKNPTAFYLCASSEDSVANEQFFGPGTRLTVL.

V and J are TRBV27 and TRBJ1-3, with TRBD1 as a possible D gene (5 bases). The CDR3 extends over 16 amino acids. Germline V gene sequence: CDR1 MNHEY, CDR2 SMNVEV (reference sequence). V was clipped by 3 bases and J by 0 bases, with 12 bases between them. The CDR3 reads CASSLGVPFSGNTIYF. DNA of the CDR3: TGTGCCAGCAGTTTGGGGGTACCGTTCTCTGGAAACACCATATATTTT.

This clonotype was seen only once. The V call is TRBV14, the J call TRBJ2-5, with a weak D call TRBD2 (6 bases). This CDR3 contains 12 residues. CDR1 is SGHDN, CDR2 FVKESK, per germline. Between the trimmed V and J ends, which lost 5 bases and 6 bases, there was a span of 10 bases. The CDR3 DNA reads TGTGCCAGCAGCTTGGGGAGGCAGACCCAGTACTTC. Translation gives CASSLGRQTQYF.

The V gene is TRBV10-3, the J gene TRBJ2-4; 13 nucleotides match TRBD2. Germline CDR1 ENHRY, CDR2 SYGVKD. With V trimmed by 6 bases and J by 16 bases, 12 bases remained unmatched. The CDR3 is made up of 14 amino acids. CDR3 coding DNA: TGTGCCATCAGGGGGACTAGCGGGGAATCGGTTGCTTACTTC. This sequence encodes CAIRGTSGESVAYF.

V and J are TRBV6-2 or TRBV6-3 and TRBJ2-1; TRBD1 is a possible D gene (5 bases). There are 13 residues in the CDR3. The germline gives CDR1 MNHEY, CDR2 SVGEGT. V was cut by 2 bases and J by 8 bases, with 10 bases left in between. In DNA, the CDR3 is TGTGCCAGCAGTTACCAGACAGTCGATGAGCAGTTCTTC. Encoded protein: CASSYQTVDEQFF.

This rearrangement joins TRBV27 to TRBJ2-7; TRBD1 matches at 7 bases. The CDR3 covers 16 residues. Unmatched junction bases numbered 11, after V lost 5 bases and J lost 1 base. Germline V gives CDR1 MNHEY, CDR2 SMNVEV (reference sequence). In DNA form, the CDR3 reads TGTGCCAGCAGTCCCCTTGGACAGGTAACATCCTACGAGCAGTACTTC. This gives the protein CASSPLGQVTSYEQYF.

The rearrangement links TRBV2 to TRBJ2-3; the D is unclear. The CDR3 runs to 17 residues. In germline, CDR1 is SNHLY, CDR2 FYNNEI. The V end lost 2 bases, the J end lost 2 bases, and 17 bases lay between the germline ends. The CDR3 DNA follows: TGTGCCAGCAGTGAATCTATGGTCTTCGGAAACACAGATACGCAGTATTTT. It specifies CASSESMVFGNTDTQYF.

The chain has TRBV9 and TRBJ2-2, with D possibly matching TRBD1 (6 bases). This CDR3 is built from 17 residues. V dropped 1 base and J dropped 3 bases, with 16 bases sitting between them. In germline, CDR1 is SGDLS, CDR2 YYNGEE. The CDR3 region is CASSVKWGRFDTGELFF. The CDR3 region has the DNA TGTGCCAGCAGCGTAAAGTGGGGGCGGTTCGACACCGGGGAGCTGTTTTTT.

CDR3 in DNA: TGTGCCAGCTCACCCTTCTCCTCCTACGAGCAGTACTTC. Residues: CASSPFSSYEQYF. The chain links TRBV18 to TRBJ2-7; D is undetermined. V lost 3 bases and J 0 bases, leaving 6 bases between the germline ends. Germline V CDR1 and CDR2: KGHSH, LQKENI. There are 13 residues in the CDR3.

The chain carries TRBV27 and TRBJ2-1, with a possible D match to TRBD2 (6 bases). The CDR3 extends over 18 amino acids. The germline gives CDR1 MNHEY, CDR2 SMNVEV (reference sequence). Trimming removed 3 bases at V and 6 bases at J, with 24 bases between. The CDR3 DNA follows: TGTGCCAGCAGTTTTTTTTGGGGAGGACTCGATGCCCCCAATGAGCAGTTCTTC. This translates into CASSFFWGGLDAPNEQFF.

Here the CDR3 reads CASSLTRTDTQYF. The CDR3 DNA follows: TGCGCCAGCAGCTTGACTAGAACAGATACGCAGTATTTT. The gene calls are TRBV5-1 and TRBJ2-3, with D perhaps matching TRBD2 (5 bases). The CDR3 extends over 13 amino acids. Trimming pared 1 base from V and 3 bases from J, leaving 6 bases between. Germline assignment: CDR1 SGHRS and CDR2 YFSETQ.

This clonotype is a singleton in its sample. The rearrangement links TRBV29-1 to TRBJ2-4; possibly TRBD1 for D (5 bases). Germline CDR1 is SQVTM and CDR2 is ANQGSEA. This CDR3 spans 11 amino acids. Deletions cut 4 bases from V and 16 bases from J, with 17 bases between. DNA of the CDR3: TGCAGCGTTGGAGCAGGGTTACAGGTCTACTTC. Translation gives CSVGAGLQVYF.

The chain links TRBV7-2 to TRBJ2-1; 14 bases fit TRBD2. J lost 0 bases, V lost 7 bases, and 2 bases had no gene match. The CDR3 consists of 16 residues. Germline assignment: CDR1 SGHTA and CDR2 FQGNSA. CDR3 sequence reads: CASTGLAGGSYNEQFF. As DNA, the CDR3 is TGTGCCAGCACTGGACTAGCGGGAGGCTCCTACAATGAGCAGTTCTTC.

This sequence joins TRBV7-2 and TRBJ2-3; D not resolved. The CDR3 has 9 amino acids. Trimming left V 2 bases short and J 9 bases short, with 0 bases between. The germline V gene has CDR1 SGHTA and CDR2 FQGNSA. The CDR3 reads CASSLTQYF. DNA for the CDR3: TGTGCCAGCAGCTTAACGCAGTATTTT.

This clonotype was seen just once. The chain carries TRBV6-5 and TRBJ2-3; D uncertain. Germline values: CDR1 MNHEY, CDR2 SVGAGI. The CDR3 sequence is 13 residues long. Deletions cut 6 bases from V and 4 bases from J, with 11 bases between. CDR3 DNA sequence: TGTGCCAGCAGCGTTCCGGGCTCAGATACGCAGTATTTT. Translating it yields CASSVPGSDTQYF.

V and J are TRBV7-9 and TRBJ2-1; TRBD1 agrees at 8 bases. V was pared by 4 bases and J by 4 bases, with 6 bases of the junction left unmatched. The CDR3 loop spans 15 amino acids. The V gene's germline CDR1 is SEHNR and CDR2 FQNEAQ (reference sequence). Written as DNA, the CDR3 is TGTGCCAGCAGCTCGGGACAGGACACATACAATGAGCAGTTCTTC. Residues: CASSSGQDTYNEQFF. The complete variable domain, with remaining parts taken from reference TRBV7-9 and TRBJ2-1, reads DTGVSQNPRHKITKRGQNVTFRCDPISEHNRLYWYRQTLGQGPEFLTYFQNEAQLEKSRLLSDRFSAERPKGSFSTLEIQRTEQGDSAMYLCASSSGQDTYNEQFFGPGTRLTVL.

This chain connects TRBV7-9 to TRBJ2-5, with 12 positions matching TRBD2. J lost 2 bases, V lost 3 bases, and 7 bases had no gene match. The CDR3 covers 17 residues. CDR1 SEHNR and CDR2 FQNEAQ come from the germline V gene (reference sequence). CDR3 nucleotide sequence: TGTGCCAGCAGCTTGGGGGCCGGGACTAGCGGGCAAGAGACCCAGTACTTC. Amino acids: CASSLGAGTSGQETQYF.

CDR3 protein: CAISPGGRGNEKLFF. CDR3 nucleotide sequence: TGTGCCATCAGCCCAGGAGGTCGTGGTAATGAAAAACTGTTTTTT. The chain employs TRBV10-3 and TRBJ1-4; D is uncertain. Germline V gives CDR1 ENHRY, CDR2 SYGVKD. Between the trimmed V and J ends, which lost 6 bases and 4 bases, there was a span of 15 bases. This CDR3 is built from 15 residues.

The rearrangement uses TRBV4-3 and TRBJ2-1, with TRBD2 matching over 8 bases. V shed 3 bases, J shed 3 bases, and the junction held 16 bases outside the gene matches. Per germline, CDR1 LGHNA and CDR2 YSLEER. This CDR3 is 19 amino acids long. The CDR3 DNA follows: TGCGCCAGCAGCCAGGACCAAAGCGGGAGTAACGGCGACTACAATGAGCAGTTCTTC. Amino acids: CASSQDQSGSNGDYNEQFF.

The chain uses TRBV12-3 or TRBV12-4 and TRBJ1-5; no firm D call. Trimming shortened V by 4 bases and J by 5 bases, and 21 bases separated the two germline ends. The CDR3 is made up of 17 amino acids. The CDR3 nucleotides are TGTGCCAGCAGTTATGAGGGAGCTCCGTTTGGGGATCAGCCCCAGCATTTT. This sequence encodes CASSYEGAPFGDQPQHF.

The CDR3 here is CASSYYLGLPGKYEQYF. The CDR3 coding sequence is TGTGCCAGCAGCTATTACTTGGGACTCCCAGGAAAGTACGAGCAGTACTTC. The chain employs TRBV6-2 or TRBV6-3 and TRBJ2-7, with D possibly matching TRBD2 (6 bases). The ends were cut back, 6 bases at V and 4 bases at J, with 25 bases in the middle. Germline V gives CDR1 MNHEY, CDR2 SVGEGT. The CDR3 is made up of 17 amino acids.